Presented here are 14 T cell receptor beta chains from one specimen sequenced in a study of vaccination and CD4 T cells after COVID-19. These receptors have no known antigen. Cultured CD4+ T cells had their DNA profiled by the Oncomine TCR Beta short-read assay. TCRdb processed the PCR reads anew with MiXCR; each CDR3 protein has one entry. The data contain over 12,000 distinct CDR3 sequences, approximately 30% of them singletons. The treatment: approximately nine-day PBMC culture with coronavirus spike peptide pools or control peptides (ViraFEST assay). The source material was CD4+ T cells from blood, cultured in vitro, sampled after SARS-CoV-2 vaccination. The receptor set was obtained from a human donor who had recovered from COVID-19.

The chain is built from TRBV19 and TRBJ2-7; 7 bases line up with TRBD2. Per germline, CDR1 LNHDA and CDR2 SQIVND (reference sequence). V gave up 5 bases and J gave up 4 bases; unmatched junction bases: 8. The CDR3 covers 14 residues. The CDR3 DNA sequence: TGTGCCAGTAGTCTCCGGACTAGGATGTACGAGCAGTACTTC. Protein sequence: CASSLRTRMYEQYF.

This clonotype was recorded a few times. This sequence joins TRBV7-2 and TRBJ2-3, with a weak D call TRBD2 (6 bases). The V end was cut by 5 bases, the J end by 0 bases, with 15 bases between. Per the germline V gene, CDR1 is SGHTA and CDR2 is FQGNSA. The CDR3 runs to 16 residues. The CDR3 sequence is CASSRAGGTSTDTQYF. CDR3 bases: TGTGCCAGCAGCCGAGCGGGCGGTACTAGCACAGATACGCAGTATTTT. Full variable domain (remainder filled in from reference TRBV7-2 and TRBJ2-3): GAGVSQSPSNKVTEKGKDVELRCDPISGHTALYWYRQSLGQGLEFLIYFQGNSAPDKSGLPSDRFSAERTGGSVSTLTIQRTQQEDSAVYLCASSRAGGTSTDTQYFGPGTRLTVL.

The chain links TRBV4-2 to TRBJ1-5, with a weak D call TRBD1 (6 bases). Trimming stripped 0 bases from V and 6 bases from J, with 12 bases between. CDR3 size: 15 residues. The germline V gene encodes CDR1 LGHNA and CDR2 YNFKEQ. CDR3 DNA: TGTGCCAGCAGCCAAGATACCACAGGGCGTCAGCCCCAGCATTTT. Protein sequence: CASSQDTTGRQPQHF.

The chain joins TRBV7-8 to TRBJ2-4; D ambiguous. Trimming stripped 7 bases from V and 8 bases from J, with 15 bases between. CDR1 and CDR2 (germline): SGHVS, FQNEAQ. This CDR3 has 13 amino acids. This CDR3 is CASTFRVSDIQYF. The CDR3 DNA reads TGTGCCAGCACCTTCCGAGTGTCGGACATTCAGTACTTC.

This clonotype was recorded a few times. V and J are TRBV2 and TRBJ2-6; D is unresolved. Germline V gene lookup returns CDR1 SNHLY and CDR2 FYNNEI. The CDR3 loop spans 12 amino acids. Deletions cut 4 bases from V and 12 bases from J, with 10 bases between. Here the CDR3 reads CASSVTSGVLTF. In DNA, the CDR3 is TGTGCCAGCAGTGTGACGTCTGGCGTCCTGACTTTC. Combining the CDR3 with reference TRBV2 and TRBJ2-6 gives the whole variable domain EPEVTQTPSHQVTQMGQEVILRCVPISNHLYFYWYRQILGQKVEFLVSFYNNEISEKSEIFDDQFSVERPDGSNFTLKIRSTKLEDSAMYFCASSVTSGVLTFGAGSRLTVL.

The chain couples TRBV28 to TRBJ1-2; no definite D call. This CDR3 has 15 amino acids. The ends were cut back, 3 bases at V and 3 bases at J, with 14 bases in the middle. Germline V gene lookup returns CDR1 MDHEN and CDR2 SYDVKM. For the CDR3, the DNA is TGTGCCAGCAGTTTCTCGCCGGTGCAGCACTATGGCTACACCTTC. Amino acid sequence: CASSFSPVQHYGYTF.

This rearrangement joins TRBV2 to TRBJ2-3, with 7 bases identical to TRBD2. The CDR3 is made up of 20 amino acids. With V trimmed by 8 bases and J by 1 base, 24 bases remained unmatched. Germline V CDR1 and CDR2: SNHLY, FYNNEI. CDR3 region: CASGARRELRGAPGTDTQYF. Written as DNA, the CDR3 is TGTGCCAGCGGAGCCAGGCGGGAGCTTAGAGGTGCCCCTGGCACAGATACGCAGTATTTT.

This chain connects TRBV4-3 to TRBJ1-1; D possibly corresponds to TRBD1 (6 bases). The CDR3 is 14 residues long. Trimming pared 6 bases from V and 4 bases from J, leaving 15 bases between. CDR1 and CDR2 from the germline V gene are LGHNA and YSLEER. The CDR3 protein is CASSRQVGGTEAFF. CDR3 in DNA: TGCGCCAGCAGTCGACAGGTGGGAGGCACTGAAGCTTTCTTT.

The chain joins TRBV29-1 to TRBJ2-1, with TRBD2 as a possible D gene (6 bases). The CDR3 runs to 16 residues. CDR1 is SQVTM, CDR2 ANQGSEA, per germline. With 1 base removed from V and 4 bases from J, the gap between germline ends came to 17 bases. Here the CDR3 DNA reads TGCAGCGTTGAAGGCTTGGGACTCCAGGTTTACAATGAGCAGTTCTTC. This gives the protein CSVEGLGLQVYNEQFF.

On this clonotype itself: A junction end diverges from the germline sequence, so it may reflect a read error. The chain uses TRBV4-1 and TRBJ1-6; perhaps TRBD1 as D (5 bases). The CDR3 length is 19 residues. Germline CDR1 MGHRA, CDR2 YSYEKL. As DNA, the CDR3 is TGCGCCAGCACCCAATCCCCCCTCAGGGCCCGACCGGCAGATTCACCCCTCCACTTT. This sequence encodes CASTQSPLRARPADSPLHF.

The genes are TRBV7-8 and TRBJ1-4; tentatively, D is TRBD1 (5 bases). Trimming took off 0 bases at V and 8 bases at J, with 16 bases between the two ends. The CDR3 is made up of 16 amino acids. The V gene's germline CDR1 is SGHVS and CDR2 FQNEAQ. CDR3 protein: CASSLALMGGDEKLFF. The CDR3, as DNA: TGTGCCAGCAGCTTAGCGTTAATGGGGGGAGACGAAAAACTGTTTTTT.

CDR3 sequence: CASSLVPSTDTQYF. CDR3 nucleotides: TGTGCCAGCAGCTTAGTACCCTCGACAGATACGCAGTATTTT. The gene calls are TRBV7-2 and TRBJ2-3; D is unclear. Germline-derived CDR1 and CDR2 are SGHTA and FQGNSA. This CDR3 is 14 amino acids long. V was clipped by 1 base and J by 3 bases, with 8 bases between them.

This clonotype was seen a few times. The chain carries TRBV7-6 and TRBJ2-3, with TRBD2 identical over 16 bases. Germline CDR1 and CDR2: SGHVS and FNYEAQ. The CDR3 extends over 20 amino acids. After removal of 5 bases from V and 2 bases from J, the junction contained 13 bases not matched to a gene. Written as DNA, the CDR3 is TGTGCCAGCAGCGGACCACCGGGACTAGCGGGAGGGCCGAACACAGATACGCAGTATTTT. Residues: CASSGPPGLAGGPNTDTQYF.

The chain couples TRBV6-2 or TRBV6-3 to TRBJ1-5, with D possibly TRBD1 on 5 matching bases. The germline V and J ends were trimmed by 5 bases and 3 bases, with 14 bases remaining between them. Germline V gene lookup returns CDR1 MNHEY and CDR2 SVGEGT. The CDR3 is 15 amino acids. In nucleotides, the CDR3 is TGTGCCAGCAGTCCCCGGGGGGGAGTCAATCAGCCCCAGCATTTT. Translating gives CASSPRGGVNQPQHF.